This T cell receptor beta chain is drawn from a study of shared clonotypes between healthy human individuals. The input for sorted-subset replicate PCRs was approximately 200 ng DNA, tens of thousands of T cell genomes. Using immunoSEQ multiplex PCR, the repertoire was profiled, and TCRdb retains in-frame clones only, with some absent. The data contain millions of clones, approximately 94% of them singletons. The CDR3 contains 16 residues. V lost 5 bases and J lost 4; bases outside the gene matches: 9. Germline V gives CDR1 SGHVS, CDR2 FNYEAQ. The source material was naive CD4+ T cells sorted from blood. Noted subset: CD45RA+ positively selected. This sequence originates from a young man in good health. The V gene is TRBV7-6, the J gene TRBJ1-3; 9 bases are a match to TRBD1. DNA of the CDR3: TGTGCCAGCAGCGACTCGGACAGGGGAACCGGAAACACCATATATTTT. Its translation is CASSDSDRGTGNTIYF.